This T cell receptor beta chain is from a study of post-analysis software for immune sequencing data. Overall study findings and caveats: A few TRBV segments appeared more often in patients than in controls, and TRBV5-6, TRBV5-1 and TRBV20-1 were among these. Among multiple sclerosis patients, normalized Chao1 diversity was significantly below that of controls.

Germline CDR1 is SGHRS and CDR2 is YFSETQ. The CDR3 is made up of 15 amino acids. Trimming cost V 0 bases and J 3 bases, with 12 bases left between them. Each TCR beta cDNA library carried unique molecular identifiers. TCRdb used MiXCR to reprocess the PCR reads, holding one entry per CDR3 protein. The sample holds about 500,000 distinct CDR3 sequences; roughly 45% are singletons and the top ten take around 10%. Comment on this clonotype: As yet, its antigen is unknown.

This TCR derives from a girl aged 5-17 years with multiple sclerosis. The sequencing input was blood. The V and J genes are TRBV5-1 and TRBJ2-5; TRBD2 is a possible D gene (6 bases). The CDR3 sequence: CASSLEVGGEETQYF. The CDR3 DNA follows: TGCGCCAGCAGCTTGGAGGTGGGAGGAGAAGAGACCCAGTACTTC.